This T cell receptor (beta chain) was identified in a study of graft-versus-host responses after intestinal transplantation. Method: immunoSEQ multiplex PCR; TCRdb's copy keeps in-frame clones and lacks some. The repertoire includes over 40,000 clones, roughly 80% of them detected once, and around 0.48% sits in the top ten. Of note for this clone: What it recognizes is unknown.

This CDR3 is built from 18 residues. Germline CDR1 is LNHDA and CDR2 is SQIVND (reference sequence). J gave up 0 bases and V 11 bases, and 13 bases lay outside the gene matches. The receptor was isolated from a human donor who was the organ donor for an intestinal transplant. The sample consisted of unstimulated CD4+ T cells sorted from spleen or lymph node cells, taken before transplant. The chain is built from TRBV19 and TRBJ2-6, with 10 positions matching TRBD1. The CDR3 sequence is CASFSPGQGNSGANVLTF. DNA for the CDR3: TGTGCCTCCTTTTCTCCGGGACAGGGGAACTCTGGGGCCAACGTCCTGACTTTC.